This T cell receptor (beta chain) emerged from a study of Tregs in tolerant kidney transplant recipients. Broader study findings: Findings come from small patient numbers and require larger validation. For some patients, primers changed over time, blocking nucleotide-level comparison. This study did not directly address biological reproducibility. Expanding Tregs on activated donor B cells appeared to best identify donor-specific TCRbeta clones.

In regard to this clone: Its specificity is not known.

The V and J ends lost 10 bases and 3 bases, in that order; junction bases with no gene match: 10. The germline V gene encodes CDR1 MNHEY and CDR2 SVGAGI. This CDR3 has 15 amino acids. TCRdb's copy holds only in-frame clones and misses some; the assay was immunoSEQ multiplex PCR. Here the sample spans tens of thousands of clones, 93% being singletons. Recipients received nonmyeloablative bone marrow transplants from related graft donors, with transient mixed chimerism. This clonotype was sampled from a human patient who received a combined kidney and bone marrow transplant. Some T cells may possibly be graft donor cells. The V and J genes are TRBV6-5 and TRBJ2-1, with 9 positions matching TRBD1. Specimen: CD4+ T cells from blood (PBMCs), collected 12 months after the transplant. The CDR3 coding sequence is TGTGCCACCACGACCGGGACAGGGAACTACAATGAGCAGTTCTTC. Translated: CATTTGTGNYNEQFF.